This T cell receptor beta chain was obtained from a study of vaccination and CD4 T cells after COVID-19. Study summary: Convalescent patients gave post-COVID blood a median approximately 100 days post-diagnosis, range 35 to 161. Overlapping spike peptides from SARS-CoV-2, HCoV-NL63, HCoV-OC43 and HCoV-229E served to stimulate the cells.

Scientists ran DNA taken from cultured CD4+ T cells through the Oncomine TCR Beta short-read assay for sequencing. TCRdb re-called the PCR reads through MiXCR, storing one row per CDR3 protein. The sample yields over 10,000 distinct CDR3 sequences, around 45% seen once. Note on this clonotype: The antigen is undetermined.

Regarding treatment: roughly nine-day PBMC culture with coronavirus spike peptide pools or control peptides (ViraFEST assay). With 10 ug/ml peptide pools and roughly 10 IU/ml IL-2, PBMCs were cultured at a few million per well. General observations from the study: Although the median of SARS-CoV-2-reactive clonotypes rose from about 20 to 38, the change was not significant.

The receptor comes from a human donor who had recovered from COVID-19. This specimen consisted of CD4+ T cells from blood, cultured in vitro, obtained after SARS-CoV-2 vaccination.

The CDR3 DNA reads as TGTGCCAGCAGTTTAGGACTAAGTGGAATAGTTACCTACAATGAGCAGTTCTTC. It encodes CASSLGLSGIVTYNEQFF. The chain is built from TRBV27 and TRBJ2-1, with D possibly matching TRBD2 (6 bases). The CDR3 consists of 18 residues. Trimming pared 2 bases from V and 2 bases from J, leaving 19 bases between. Germline CDR1 and CDR2: MNHEY and SMNVEV (reference sequence).